The 4 T cell receptor beta chains below were found in one sample sequenced in a study of metastatic and nonmetastatic thyroid tumors (dated by TCRdb to about 2020). The method behind the library was PCR. Reads for this sample came from an Illumina HiSeq 4000. The public sequencing data were trimmed at Q25 with fastp and processed into clonotypes with MiXCR by TCRdb, which kept only in-frame beta chains. A total of some 41,000 clones appear in this sample, roughly 14% of them only once. The ten biggest clones cover around 9.5% of the sample. No treatment had been received by any patient before thyroid surgery. Sequencing was carried out using blood. The receptors derive from a female donor with papillary thyroid cancer or a benign thyroid nodule (not recorded which). Some clones in this sample may be carry-over from other donors' samples.

This clone was counted at least ten times. V gene TRBV20-1 combines with J gene TRBJ2-7; 8 bases fit TRBD2. This CDR3 comprises 15 residues. CDR1 and CDR2 (germline): DFQATT, SNEGSKA (reference sequence). V lost 7 bases to trimming and J lost 3 bases; unmatched junction nucleotides: 14. The CDR3 region has the DNA TGCAGTGTCAAAAAGACGGCGGGAGGTTTCTACGAGCAGTACTTC. This encodes CSVKKTAGGFYEQYF.

This clone has at least ten counts. Here the CDR3 DNA reads TGTGCCAGCAGCCAGAGCGGGACTCAAGAGACCCAGTACTTC. This encodes CASSQSGTQETQYF. This chain uses TRBV7-3 with TRBJ2-5; TRBD2 matches 7 bases. V lost 5 bases and J lost 2; bases outside the gene matches: 5. CDR3 length: 14 residues. Germline V gene data show CDR1 as SGHTA and CDR2 as FQGTGA.

This clone was found many times. The rearrangement joins TRBV3-1 to TRBJ2-3, with 7 bases fitting TRBD2. Germline V CDR1 and CDR2: LGHDT, YNNKEL (reference sequence). This CDR3 is 14 amino acids long. V trimming: 6 bases; J trimming: 2 bases; junction bases outside the gene matches: 5. The CDR3 loop reads CASRERGHTDTQYF. The CDR3 DNA is TGTGCCAGCAGGGAGCGGGGCCACACAGATACGCAGTATTTT.

This clone was recorded many times. This sequence joins TRBV6-1 and TRBJ2-1, with D tentatively TRBD1 (6 bases). V lost 7 bases, J lost 5 bases, and 15 bases lay in between. The CDR3 is 14 amino acids. Germline values: CDR1 MNHNS, CDR2 SASEGT. Here the CDR3 reads CASTEATGNNEQFF. CDR3 sequence (DNA): TGTGCCAGCACCGAAGCAACAGGGAACAATGAGCAGTTCTTC.